The T cell receptor beta chain under discussion was sequenced for a study of T-cell reconstitution after alpha-beta-depleted transplantation in children. Per germline, CDR1 SGHVS and CDR2 FNYEAQ. Trimming at V came to 3 bases and at J to 2 bases, leaving 2 bases not matched to a gene. CDR3 length: 15 residues. Unique molecular identifiers featured in how the TCRbeta library was prepared. Each CDR3 protein gets one entry after TCRdb re-called the PCR reads with MiXCR. The data contain roughly 670,000 distinct CDR3 sequences, 10% to 15% of them singletons. The TCR originated in a girl aged 2 to 9 with congenital amegakaryocytic thrombocytopenia, due to receive a stem cell transplant. Sequences were derived from PBMCs, sampled before TCRalphabeta/CD19-depleted stem cell transplant. This chain connects TRBV7-6 to TRBJ2-5; 11 nucleotides line up with TRBD2. The CDR3 reads CASSFASGRQETQYF. For the CDR3, the DNA is TGTGCCAGCAGCTTCGCTAGCGGGAGGCAAGAGACCCAGTACTTC.